The entry that follows covers one T cell receptor beta chain sequence. This sample was taken from a study of cytotoxic CD8 clonotypes in ibrutinib-treated CLL. Overall study: A median about 11 months of treatment, range 6 to 36, preceded the collection of response samples.

The CDR3 spans 15 residues. Germline V gene lookup returns CDR1 MDHEN and CDR2 SYDVKM. V shed 6 bases, J shed 5 bases, and the junction held 10 bases outside the gene matches. A 1 in 200,000 to 1 in 1 million T cell depth was the sequencing target. The method was immunoSEQ multiplex PCR; TCRdb's version includes in-frame clones alone and lacks a portion of them. The sample comprises roughly 170,000 clones, approximately 84% of which are singletons, and about 4.6% rests with the top ten. The sequenced sample was PBMCs, obtained after 24 months of ibrutinib treatment. The chain employs TRBV28 and TRBJ2-5; the match to TRBD2 covers 9 bases. The clonotype was recovered from a human donor with chronic lymphocytic leukemia. The CDR3 region is CASSPIAGEDETQYF. As DNA, the CDR3 is TGTGCCAGCAGCCCCATAGCGGGAGAGGATGAGACCCAGTACTTC.